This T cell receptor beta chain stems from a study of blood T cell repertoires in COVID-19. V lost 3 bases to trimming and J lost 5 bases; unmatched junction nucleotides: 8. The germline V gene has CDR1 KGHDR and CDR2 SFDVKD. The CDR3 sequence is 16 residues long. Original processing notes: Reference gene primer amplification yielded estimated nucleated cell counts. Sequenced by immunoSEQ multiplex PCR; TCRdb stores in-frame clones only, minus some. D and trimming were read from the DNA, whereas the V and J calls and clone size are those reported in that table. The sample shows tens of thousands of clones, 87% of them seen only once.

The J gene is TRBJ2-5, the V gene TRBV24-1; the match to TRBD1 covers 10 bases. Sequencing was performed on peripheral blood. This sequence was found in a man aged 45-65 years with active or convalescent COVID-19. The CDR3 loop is CATSDAGTGVRETQYF. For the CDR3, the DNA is TGTGCCACCAGTGATGCCGGGACAGGGGTACGGGAGACCCAGTACTTC.